Given below is one T cell receptor (beta chain) in context. Its cognate antigen is unknown. Authors' processing steps: From ImmunoSEQ came sequences covering only the junction and carrying no quality scores, so filtering differed. Produced via immunoSEQ multiplex PCR; TCRdb's table is partial and in-frame only. The DNA gave D and trimming, while V, J and clone size come from that table. The sample records about 2.4 million clones, approximately 93% being singletons. This sample is drawn from a study of shared clonotypes between healthy human individuals. In the study overall: Donors had three CD4 naive, three CD4 memory, two CD8 naive and one CD8 memory plate apiece.

This CDR3 has 14 residues. Germline lookup yields CDR1 MNHEY and CDR2 SMNVEV (reference sequence). V gave up 3 bases and J gave up 7 bases, with 10 bases separating them. Study-wide results and limits: Researchers sampled only blood; tissue repertoires likely differ.

The sequence was obtained from a man younger than 35 in good health. Some clones in this sample may be carry-over from other donors' samples. The sequenced material came from naive CD4+ T cells from PBMCs. Subset in this sample: CD45RA+ positively selected. The chain employs TRBV27 and TRBJ1-6; D unresolved. In nucleotides, the CDR3 is TGTGCCAGCAGTTTTGGGGTCTTCAATTCACCCCTCCACTTT. This gives the protein CASSFGVFNSPLHF.